A single sample is the source of the 2 T cell receptor beta chains below, sequenced in a study of cytomegalovirus exposure and HLA in healthy donors. PCR primers comprised 60 Vbeta and 13 Jbeta primers. Measured with immunoSEQ multiplex PCR; TCRdb has only the in-frame clones, and not every one. The data contain fewer than 120,000 clones, over 60% of them singletons. Sequencing used PBMCs. These receptors were collected from a man aged 30-40 years in good health and CMV-seropositive.

The chain couples TRBV30 to TRBJ2-5; 8 bases align to TRBD1. V lost 3 bases, J lost 11 bases, and 11 bases stayed unmatched. The CDR3 has 13 amino acids. CDR1 and CDR2 (germline): GTSNPN, SVGIG (reference sequence). CDR3 in amino acids: CAWRETGEWEQYF. CDR3 sequence (DNA): TGTGCCTGGAGGGAGACAGGGGAATGGGAGCAGTACTTC.

This rearrangement joins TRBV7-9 to TRBJ2-5, with D unresolved. The V end lost 3 bases, the J end lost 1 base, and 12 bases lay between the germline ends. The V gene's germline CDR1 is SEHNR and CDR2 FQNEAQ (reference sequence). This CDR3 comprises 15 residues. The CDR3 DNA follows: TGTGCCAGCAGCTTGGCTCGCGGTGGCCAAGAGACCCAGTACTTC. Encoded protein: CASSLARGGQETQYF.